These 20 T cell receptor beta chains were all obtained from the same sample, sequenced in a study of CD4 T cells in relation to SARS-CoV-2 and coronaviruses. Before the COVID-19 pandemic, during about 2010-2018, CD4+ T cells were taken from unexposed donors. The cells were cultured for about ten days before CD4+ T cells were isolated. Their cognate antigens are unknown. Profiled with immunoSEQ multiplex PCR; TCRdb holds only in-frame clones, not every one. The sample lists 20,000 to 25,000 clones; around four fifths were seen once. Sequencing was performed on CD4+ T cells from PBMCs, cultured in vitro. Receptors originate from a human donor in good health.

The CDR3 sequence: CSVQGVGGETQYF. For the CDR3, the DNA is TGCAGCGTCCAGGGGGTGGGGGGAGAGACCCAGTACTTC. The V gene is TRBV29-1, the J gene TRBJ2-5, with TRBD1 as a possible D gene (7 bases). The CDR3 is made up of 13 amino acids. V was pared by 6 bases and J by 4 bases, with 15 bases between. The germline V gene encodes CDR1 SQVTM and CDR2 ANQGSEA.

The genes are TRBV15 and TRBJ1-5; TRBD1 matches at 7 bases. The CDR3 is made up of 13 amino acids. V was pared by 3 bases and J by 6 bases, with 2 bases of the junction left unmatched. Germline V gene sequence: CDR1 LNHNV, CDR2 YYDKDF (reference sequence). The CDR3 reads CATSSQGVQPQHF. CDR3 DNA: TGTGCCACCAGCAGCCAGGGGGTTCAGCCCCAGCATTTT.

The V call is TRBV28, the J call TRBJ1-2, with 9 bases identical to TRBD1. CDR1 MDHEN and CDR2 SYDVKM come from the germline V gene. The CDR3 covers 14 residues. V shed 6 bases, J shed 4 bases, and the junction held 6 bases outside the gene matches. Written as DNA, the CDR3 is TGTGCCAGCAGAGACAGGGGGTTGATCTATGGCTACACCTTC. It is translated as CASRDRGLIYGYTF.

The chain links TRBV24-1 to TRBJ2-1; the match to TRBD2 covers 8 bases. The V and J ends lost 9 bases and 1 base, in that order; junction bases with no gene match: 10. Germline assignment: CDR1 KGHDR and CDR2 SFDVKD. CDR3 length: 16 amino acids. CDR3 residues: CATRRLASPSYNEQFF. In DNA, the CDR3 is TGTGCCACCCGGAGACTAGCGTCACCGTCCTACAATGAGCAGTTCTTC.

The table lists this clone with a few counts. The chain employs TRBV10-3 and TRBJ1-1, with 7 bases lining up with TRBD1. CDR1 ENHRY and CDR2 SYGVKD come from the germline V gene. The CDR3 is made up of 13 amino acids. J was trimmed by 3 bases and V by 10 bases; bases with no gene match: 8. CDR3 sequence reads: CATGDRLYTEAFF. CDR3 coding DNA: TGTGCCACCGGGGACAGACTTTACACTGAAGCTTTCTTT.

The rearrangement links TRBV7-3 to TRBJ2-5; 7 nucleotides match TRBD1. The germline V gene has CDR1 SGHTA and CDR2 FQGTGA. The CDR3 consists of 13 residues. J gave up 3 bases and V 5 bases, and 3 bases lay outside the gene matches. In DNA form, the CDR3 reads TGTGCCAGCAGCCGAGACAGGGAAGAGACCCAGTACTTC. Protein product: CASSRDREETQYF.

The chain combines TRBV28 with TRBJ1-5; 8 bases are a match to TRBD1. Germline CDR1 and CDR2: MDHEN and SYDVKM. The V gene end was trimmed by 6 bases and the J gene end by 6 bases; junction bases not matched to a gene: 7. The CDR3 loop spans 14 amino acids. The CDR3 DNA is TGTGCCAGCAGGTCCGGACAGGGTAGTCAGCCCCAGCATTTT. Amino acids: CASRSGQGSQPQHF.

The chain employs TRBV19 and TRBJ1-5; 7 bases are a match to TRBD1. The CDR3 has 14 residues. V shed 7 bases, J shed 3 bases, and the junction held 6 bases outside the gene matches. CDR1 and CDR2 from the germline V gene are LNHDA and SQIVND (reference sequence). CDR3 sequence reads: CASTHDRVNQPQHF. CDR3 DNA sequence: TGTGCCAGTACCCACGACAGGGTCAATCAGCCCCAGCATTTT.

The rearrangement uses TRBV7-2 and TRBJ2-1, with D uncertain. The length of the CDR3 is 17 residues. The germline gives CDR1 SGHTA, CDR2 FQGNSA. Trimming pared 5 bases from V and 7 bases from J, leaving 24 bases between. CDR3 sequence (DNA): TGTGCCAGCAGCCCCATGGCCGGGCCCTCTGAGTGGAATGAGCAGTTCTTC. Amino acids: CASSPMAGPSEWNEQFF.

The CDR3 coding sequence is TGCAGCGTCGGACTAGCGGGAGGATTTAAGGAGACCCAGTACTTC. Its protein is CSVGLAGGFKETQYF. V and J are TRBV29-1 and TRBJ2-5; 14 nucleotides align to TRBD2. The CDR3 runs to 15 residues. Germline values: CDR1 SQVTM, CDR2 ANQGSEA. The V gene end was trimmed by 6 bases and the J gene end by 5 bases; junction bases not matched to a gene: 8.

The chain combines TRBV19 with TRBJ2-3; weak D call: TRBD2 (6 bases). Per the germline V gene, CDR1 is LNHDA and CDR2 is SQIVND (reference sequence). V dropped 5 bases and J dropped 8 bases, with 11 bases sitting between them. The CDR3 has 12 amino acids. CDR3 in amino acids: CASSGDSSTQYF. In DNA form, the CDR3 reads TGTGCCAGTAGTGGGGACTCTAGTACGCAGTATTTT.

The CDR3 region is CASSSRLALAKNIQYF. In nucleotides, the CDR3 is TGTGCCAGCAGTTCACGACTAGCACTAGCCAAAAACATTCAGTACTTC. V usage is TRBV27 and J usage is TRBJ2-4, with 7 positions matching TRBD2. The ends lost 4 bases at V and 0 bases at J; junction bases unmatched: 6. The V gene's germline CDR1 is MNHEY and CDR2 SMNVEV (reference sequence). The CDR3 contains 16 residues.

The gene calls are TRBV6-2 or TRBV6-3 and TRBJ1-3; the D gene is possibly TRBD1 (6 bases). Germline values: CDR1 MNHEY, CDR2 SVGEGT. Trimming left V 6 bases short and J 0 bases short, with 12 bases between. The CDR3 totals 15 residues. The CDR3 bases are TGTGCCAGCAGCCTACAGGGAGGCTCTGGAAACACCATATATTTT. Its protein product is CASSLQGGSGNTIYF.

This clone was counted only a few times. The chain carries TRBV5-1 and TRBJ1-4; 7 nucleotides line up with TRBD1. This CDR3 spans 17 amino acids. Germline trimming cut 5 bases from V and 0 bases from J; bases unmatched to any gene: 10. In germline, CDR1 is SGHRS, CDR2 YFSETQ. CDR3 DNA sequence: TGCGCCAGCAGAAGACAGGGTCCCCTTGCAACTAATGAAAAACTGTTTTTT. It yields the protein CASRRQGPLATNEKLFF.

J is TRBJ2-3 and V is TRBV6-2 or TRBV6-3, with TRBD2 matching over 7 bases. Germline V gene sequence: CDR1 MNHEY, CDR2 SVGEGT. The CDR3 runs to 16 residues. V shed 6 bases, J shed 5 bases, and the junction held 14 bases outside the gene matches. CDR3 amino acids: CASRPLALKRGDTQYF. The CDR3 nucleotides are TGTGCCAGCAGGCCTCTCGCCTTAAAGCGGGGAGATACGCAGTATTTT.

This chain connects TRBV7-9 to TRBJ1-3; possible D gene TRBD1, 5 bases. This CDR3 has 14 residues. V was trimmed by 5 bases and J by 6 bases, leaving 14 bases between them. Germline lookup yields CDR1 SEHNR and CDR2 FQNEAQ (reference sequence). In DNA form, the CDR3 reads TGTGCCAGCAGCACCATGACAGTTCCAAACACCATATATTTT. Translated, it gives CASSTMTVPNTIYF.

This clone was counted between two and nine times. V gene TRBV6-1 combines with J gene TRBJ1-5, with D possibly matching TRBD1 (5 bases). Germline CDR1 reads MNHNS; CDR2 reads SASEGT. CDR3 length: 16 amino acids. V was trimmed by 3 bases and J by 7 bases, leaving 19 bases between them. In nucleotides, the CDR3 is TGTGCCAGCAGTGACGCGTCGGGAGGGGTCGCGCAGCCCCAGCATTTT. This encodes CASSDASGGVAQPQHF.

The chain combines TRBV19 with TRBJ1-4; D not resolved. Trimming removed 4 bases at V and 5 bases at J, with 14 bases between. The CDR3 covers 15 residues. Germline assignment: CDR1 LNHDA and CDR2 SQIVND (reference sequence). CDR3 DNA: TGTGCCAGTAGTACAGACAATGAGGACAATGAAAAACTGTTTTTT. This encodes CASSTDNEDNEKLFF.

The chain uses TRBV9 and TRBJ2-7; 9 bases agree with TRBD2. There are 16 residues in the CDR3. V shed 4 bases, J shed 0 bases, and the junction held 8 bases outside the gene matches. Germline CDR1 is SGDLS and CDR2 is YYNGEE. The CDR3 bases are TGTGCCAGCAGCCCCCGGGGTAGCGGGAGCTCCTACGAGCAGTACTTC. Translation gives CASSPRGSGSSYEQYF.

This rearrangement joins TRBV6-1 to TRBJ1-6; D may be TRBD1 (6 bases). Germline loops: CDR1 MNHNS, CDR2 SASEGT. Trimming left V 6 bases short and J 10 bases short, with 16 bases between. The CDR3 consists of 14 residues. In DNA, the CDR3 is TGTGCCAGCAGCTACAGGGAAACGTCGTCACCCCTCCACTTT. Protein sequence: CASSYRETSSPLHF.